This T cell receptor (beta chain) is drawn from a study of T cells after yellow fever vaccination (dated by TCRdb to between 2019 and 2020). At the level of the whole study: The SMART-Seq v4 Ultra Low Input RNA kit was used to prepare libraries from fractions with low cell numbers. Two healthy male donors made up the cohort, one aged 18 to 30 years and the other aged 30 to 39 years. To follow T-cell clones before and after both primary and booster YFV17D yellow fever vaccination, bulk TCR alpha and beta repertoires underwent longitudinal sequencing. Blood was collected at multiple timepoints before and after primary and secondary immunization, and bulk PBMC replicates and cell subsets were isolated. Overall study results and their limits: Compared with the primary T-cell response, the secondary T-cell response was faster but weaker, reaching its peak on day 5 rather than on day 15. Because the study included only two donors, the extent to which the findings can be generalized is limited. A small share of clonotypes was detected in both CD4 and CD8 compartments, with the overlap likely arising from convergent recombination. Computational filtering was needed because FACS-sorted repertoires could contain abundant contaminating clonotypes from the bulk population. After the booster, most clones that had expanded after primary vaccination were detected again (approximately 97% of CD4 and around nine tenths of CD8), suggesting broad maintenance of memory.

This specimen's treatment or condition label, per the study, means: live attenuated yellow fever vaccine strain. A standard Ficoll-Paque protocol was used to isolate PBMCs from peripheral blood. Dynabeads CD4 and CD8 positive selection kits were used to isolate the CD4 and CD8 T-cell fractions. TriZol was used to extract RNA from bulk PBMCs, from CD4 and CD8 fractions, and from dextramer-positive and dextramer-negative fractions. Reads for this sample came from an Illumina NovaSeq 6000. TCR cDNA was synthesized by 5'RACE template switching, through which a universal primer site and unique molecular identifiers were introduced. cDNA synthesis was primed from both the TCR alpha and TCR beta constant segments. Library amplification used two PCR steps, and the second PCR step added sample barcodes and sequencing adapters. Sequencing of the libraries was done on either Illumina HiSeq 2500 (2x100 bp) or NovaSeq (2x150 bp). The published analysis was carried out like this. MIGEC handled demultiplexing of reads and collapsing into UMI consensus sequences, while MiXCR performed V(D)J alignment. Vaccine-responding clonotypes were identified with edgeR using replicate PBMC samples, with FDR below 0.01 and a log2 fold change above 5 up to day 15 being required. CD4 or CD8 identity was assigned to each bulk clonotype according to whether the clonotype was present at higher abundance in the sequenced CD4 repertoire or the sequenced CD8 repertoire. TCRdb reran the public reads through fastp at Q25 and MiXCR, keeping productive beta chains. Entries are consolidated by CDR3 protein sequence, retaining the most common genes and DNA. For this entry, the V and J calls and clone size follow TCRdb and not the study's own pipeline. The sample has hundreds of thousands of distinct CDR3 sequences on record, about an eighth of them singletons. Roughly 3.1% of the sample comes from the top ten.

This clonotype was observed a handful of times. The antigen this receptor binds is unknown. It has no much larger one-base neighbor in the sample; base qualities were not kept. From the cysteine through the valine, the CDR3 covers 9 amino acids. Only the CDR3 DNA is retained, 27 bases long and in frame from the first base. Based on the germline V gene (reference sequence), the CDR1 and CDR2 sequences are MNHEY and SMNVEV. Trimming takes 7 bases from V and 9 bases from J, and the germline ends sit 7 bases apart. This TCR was sampled from a man aged 18 to 30 who received the YFV17D yellow fever vaccine. The rearrangement joined TRBV27 to TRBJ2-7; a tentative D match to TRBD1 spans 5 bases. Sequenced here: CD4+ T cells sorted from PBMCs, sampled 15 days after the yellow fever booster vaccination. The bases are TGTGCCAGCACCCAGGGGCAGTACGTC. The resulting protein is CASTQGQYV.